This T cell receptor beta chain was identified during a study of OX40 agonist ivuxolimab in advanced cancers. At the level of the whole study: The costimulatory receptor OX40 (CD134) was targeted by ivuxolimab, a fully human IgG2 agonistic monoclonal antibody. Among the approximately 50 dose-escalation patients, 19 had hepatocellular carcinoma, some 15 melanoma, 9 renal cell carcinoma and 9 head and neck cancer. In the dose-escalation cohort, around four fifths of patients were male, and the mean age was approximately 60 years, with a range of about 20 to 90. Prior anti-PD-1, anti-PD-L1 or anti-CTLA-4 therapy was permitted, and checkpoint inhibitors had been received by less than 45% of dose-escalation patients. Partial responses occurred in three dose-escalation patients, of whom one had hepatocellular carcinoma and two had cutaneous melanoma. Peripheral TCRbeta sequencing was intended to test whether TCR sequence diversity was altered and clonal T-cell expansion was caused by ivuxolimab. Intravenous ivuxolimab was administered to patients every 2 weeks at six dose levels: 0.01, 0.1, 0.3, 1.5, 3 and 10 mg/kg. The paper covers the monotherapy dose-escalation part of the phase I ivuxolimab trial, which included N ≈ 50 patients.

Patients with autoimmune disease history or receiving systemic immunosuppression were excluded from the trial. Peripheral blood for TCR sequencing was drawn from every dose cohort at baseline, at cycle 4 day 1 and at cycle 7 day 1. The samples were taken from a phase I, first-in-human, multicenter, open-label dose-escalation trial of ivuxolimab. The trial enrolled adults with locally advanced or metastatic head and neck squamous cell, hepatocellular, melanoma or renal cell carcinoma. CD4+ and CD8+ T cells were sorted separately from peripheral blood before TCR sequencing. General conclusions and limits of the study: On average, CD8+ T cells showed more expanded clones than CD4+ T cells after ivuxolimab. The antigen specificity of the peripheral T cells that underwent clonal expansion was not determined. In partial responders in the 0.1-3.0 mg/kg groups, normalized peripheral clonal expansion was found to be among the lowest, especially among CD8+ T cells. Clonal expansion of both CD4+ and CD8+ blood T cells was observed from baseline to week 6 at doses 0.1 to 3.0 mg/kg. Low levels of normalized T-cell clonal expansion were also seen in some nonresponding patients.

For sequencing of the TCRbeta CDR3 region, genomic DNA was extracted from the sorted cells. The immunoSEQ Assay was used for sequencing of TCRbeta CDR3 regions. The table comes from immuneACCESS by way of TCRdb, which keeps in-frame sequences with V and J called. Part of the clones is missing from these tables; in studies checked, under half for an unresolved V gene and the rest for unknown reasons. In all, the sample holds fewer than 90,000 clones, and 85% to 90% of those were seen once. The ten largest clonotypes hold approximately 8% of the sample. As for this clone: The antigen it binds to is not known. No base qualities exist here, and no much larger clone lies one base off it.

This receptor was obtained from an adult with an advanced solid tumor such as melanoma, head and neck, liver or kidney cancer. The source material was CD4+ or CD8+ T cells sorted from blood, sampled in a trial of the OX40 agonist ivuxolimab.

Read as DNA, the sequence is TGCGCCAGCAGCTTAGGACAGGGGGAAAACATTCAGTACTTC. Its product reads: CASSLGQGENIQYF. In this chain, TRBV5-1 is recombined with TRBJ2-4; 10 central nucleotides agree with TRBD1. From a lookup of the germline V gene, CDR1 and CDR2 are SGHRS and YFSETQ. The germline V end is reduced by 2 bases and the J end by 5 bases; junction bases left unmatched: 1. Taken from cysteine to phenylalanine, the CDR3 has 14 residues. Left in the record is the CDR3 DNA by itself, 42 bases read in frame from the first base. The full variable domain, completed from the reference TRBV5-1 and TRBJ2-4 proteins outside the CDR3, reads KAGVTQTPRYLIKTRGQQVTLSCSPISGHRSVSWYQQTPGQGLQFLFEYFSETQRNKGNFPGRFSGRQFSNSRSEMNVSTLELGDSALYLCASSLGQGENIQYFGAGTRLSVL.